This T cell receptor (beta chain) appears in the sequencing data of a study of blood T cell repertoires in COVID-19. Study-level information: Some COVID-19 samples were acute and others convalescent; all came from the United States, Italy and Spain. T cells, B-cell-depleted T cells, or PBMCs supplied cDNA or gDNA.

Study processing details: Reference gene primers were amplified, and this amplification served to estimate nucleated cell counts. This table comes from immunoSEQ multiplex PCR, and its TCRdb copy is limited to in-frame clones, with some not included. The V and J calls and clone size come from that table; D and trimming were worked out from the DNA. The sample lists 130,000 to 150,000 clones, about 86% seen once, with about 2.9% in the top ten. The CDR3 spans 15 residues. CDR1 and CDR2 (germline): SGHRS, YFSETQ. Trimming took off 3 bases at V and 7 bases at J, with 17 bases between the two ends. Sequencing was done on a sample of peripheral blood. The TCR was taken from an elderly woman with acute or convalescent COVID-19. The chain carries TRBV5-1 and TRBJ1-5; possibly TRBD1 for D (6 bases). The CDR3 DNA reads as TGCGCCAGCAGCTGGAGACAAGGGAGGGGGCAGCCCCAGCATTTT. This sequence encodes CASSWRQGRGQPQHF.